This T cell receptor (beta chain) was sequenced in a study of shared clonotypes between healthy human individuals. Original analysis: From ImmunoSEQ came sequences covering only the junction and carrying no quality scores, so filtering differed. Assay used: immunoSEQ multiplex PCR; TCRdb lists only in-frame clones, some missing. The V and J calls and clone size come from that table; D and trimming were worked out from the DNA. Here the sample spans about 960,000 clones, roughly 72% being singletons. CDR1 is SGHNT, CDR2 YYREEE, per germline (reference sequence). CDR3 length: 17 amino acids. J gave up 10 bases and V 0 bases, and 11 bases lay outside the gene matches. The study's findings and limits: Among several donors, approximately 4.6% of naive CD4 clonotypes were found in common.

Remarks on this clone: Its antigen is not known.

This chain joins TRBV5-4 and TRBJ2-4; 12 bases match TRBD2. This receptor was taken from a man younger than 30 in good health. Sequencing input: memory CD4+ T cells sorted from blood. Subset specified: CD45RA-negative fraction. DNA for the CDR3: TGTGCCAGCAGCTTGGCCGGACTAGCGGGGTCCATCGGGATTCAGTACTTC. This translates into CASSLAGLAGSIGIQYF.